This section outlines one TCR beta chain sequence together with its context. The method was immunoSEQ multiplex PCR; TCRdb's version includes in-frame clones alone and lacks a portion of them. Of around 71,000 clones in the sample, roughly 80% were seen once. This specimen comes from a study of T cell responses to AZD1222 COVID-19 vaccine. The CDR3 covers 11 residues. V shed 4 bases and J shed 1 base, with 3 bases lying between them. Germline V gene data show CDR1 as SGHRS and CDR2 as YFSETQ. This chain uses TRBV5-1 with TRBJ2-7; D is undetermined. The clonotype was recovered from an adult in good health. The material sequenced was peripheral blood, taken on day 0 of AZD1222 vaccination. DNA of the CDR3: TGCGCCAGCAGCGGGTCCTACGAGCAGTACTTC. Encoded protein: CASSGSYEQYF.